This T cell receptor beta chain came from a study of blood T cell repertoires in COVID-19. Study summary: Material from acute and convalescent COVID-19 was sourced from the United States, Italy and Spain. PBMCs, B-cell-depleted T cells, or T cells were the source of the cDNA or gDNA that made up the material.

As regards this clone: Additional DNA sequences in this sample encode the identical CDR3.

The CDR3 spans 11 residues. Per the germline V gene, CDR1 is LGHDT and CDR2 is YNNKEL (reference sequence). Trimming took off 1 base at V and 8 bases at J, with 5 bases between the two ends. Authors' analysis steps: From reference gene primer amplification, estimates of nucleated cell counts were derived. TCRdb's table, derived via immunoSEQ multiplex PCR, lists solely in-frame clones and lacks some. D and trimming come from the DNA, and the V and J calls and clone size come from that table. Among under 350,000 clones listed, about 89% were seen once. The sample comprised peripheral blood. The source is a middle-aged man with acute or convalescent COVID-19. V and J are TRBV3-1 (or the pseudogene TRBV3-2) and TRBJ1-2; D gene uncertain. The CDR3 reads CASSQGGGYTF. CDR3 in DNA: TGTGCCAGCAGCCAAGGAGGCGGCTACACCTTC.